This T cell receptor beta chain was profiled in a study of PD-1 blockade in classical Hodgkin lymphoma. Study-wide results and caveats: With CD4+ cells, TCR diversity rose significantly by C4D1, but not with CD8+ cells. Patients starting nivolumab less than 1 year after ASCT had lower diversity and were excluded from later analyses. Complete responders showed a baseline diversity that resembled the diversity of newly diagnosed patients. Reports indicated that newly diagnosed patients had lower baseline TCR diversity than healthy donors did.

Sequenced by immunoSEQ multiplex PCR; TCRdb stores in-frame clones only, minus some. The sample yields over 12,000 clones, roughly 68% seen once. The germline V gene has CDR1 MDHEN and CDR2 SYDVKM. Trimming stripped 5 bases from V and 2 bases from J, with 13 bases between. The CDR3 totals 14 residues. No patient escaped relapse after autologous stem cell transplantation, and brentuximab vedotin exposure varied. Concerning this clone: What it binds is not known.

This clonotype was obtained from a human donor with classical Hodgkin lymphoma. Sample: peripheral blood mononuclear cells (PBMCs), taken at baseline. The rearrangement uses TRBV28 and TRBJ2-7; TRBD2 is a possible D gene (6 bases). The DNA for the CDR3 is TGTGCCAGCAGTCCCTTAGCGGAGACCTACGAGCAGTACTTC. This gives the protein CASSPLAETYEQYF.